This note documents a single T cell receptor (beta chain) sequence. The sample is drawn from a study of control samples from healthy donors and cancer patients. This CDR3 contains 14 residues. CDR1 is SGDLS and CDR2 is YYNGEE in the germline V gene. V was cut by 3 bases and J by 2 bases, with 11 bases left in between. Repertoires were generated with immunoSEQ multiplex PCR, while TCRdb's copy carries only in-frame clones and drops some. The sample holds around 100,000 clones, around 92% seen once. The receptor comes from a woman aged 18-29 years in good health. V is TRBV9 and J is TRBJ1-2; the D is unclear. Sequenced: blood. For the CDR3, the DNA is TGTGCCAGCAGCGCCGGCGTGGGAAACTATGGCTACACCTTC. Translated: CASSAGVGNYGYTF.